This TCR beta chain emerged from a study of cytomegalovirus exposure and HLA in healthy donors. Regarding the study as a whole: Exclusion applied to some V segments, including TRBV6-2 and TRBV6-3, as they were indistinguishable. Later on, an analysis showed TCR association rates differing by HLA locus, with DRB1 the most and HLA-C the fewest. Later analysis found that TCR beta chains associated with HLA were more clonally expanded than other, equally common chains. Only CMV serostatus was available as immune exposure information.

Details on this clone: Its target is not known.

The trim removed 7 bases at V and 11 bases at J, leaving 25 bases unmatched. The CDR3 runs to 17 residues. Per the germline V gene, CDR1 is SGHRS and CDR2 is YFSETQ. Primers: 60 Vbeta forward and 13 Jbeta reverse. Produced via immunoSEQ multiplex PCR; TCRdb's table is partial and in-frame only. The sample lists over 150,000 clones, 80% occurring once. This chain uses TRBV5-1 with TRBJ2-5, with TRBD1 identical over 8 bases. Sequencing was performed on PBMCs. This sequence was found in a man aged 30 to 39 in good health and CMV-seronegative. In DNA, the CDR3 is TGCGCCAGCGTCAGGGGGCTTCCTACGAGTCTACCAGAGGAGCAGTACTTC. This encodes CASVRGLPTSLPEEQYF.